This is a list of T cell receptor beta chains from one sample in a study of OX40 agonist ivuxolimab in advanced cancers. Assay: immunoSEQ multiplex PCR; the TCRdb copy retains only in-frame clones and omits some. In the table there are about 64,000 clones, 75% to 90% of which are singletons. The starting material was CD4+ or CD8+ T cells sorted from blood, obtained in a trial of the OX40 agonist ivuxolimab. The origin of the receptors is an adult with an advanced solid tumor such as melanoma, head and neck, liver or kidney cancer. CDR3s include the opening cysteine and the closing phenylalanine or tryptophan. The D gene is left open where the match is weak. Clone size, where shown, is once, few, many, or a class for clones that have expanded.

j_gene,abundance,d_gene,v_gene,CDR3aa,CDR3nt
TRBJ2-1,-,TRBD1,TRBV29-1,CSVYRQGAGNEQFF,TGCAGCGTTTATAGACAGGGGGCGGGCAATGAGCAGTTCTTC
TRBJ1-5,-,-,TRBV6-1,CASSRRRDNQPQHF,TGTGCCAGCAGTAGGCGTCGAGACAATCAGCCCCAGCATTTT
TRBJ1-1,-,TRBD1,TRBV27,CASRGRTGVGEAFF,TGTGCCAGCAGAGGGCGGACAGGGGTTGGGGAAGCTTTCTTT
TRBJ2-3,-,TRBD2,TRBV7-9,CASSSGSQDTQYF,TGTGCCAGCAGTAGCGGGAGTCAAGATACGCAGTATTTT
TRBJ2-1,few,TRBD2,TRBV6-6,CASRRLTSGPNEQFF,TGTGCCAGCAGAAGACTAACTAGCGGTCCGAATGAGCAGTTCTTC
TRBJ1-2,-,TRBD1,TRBV18,CASSPQQGDGYTF,TGTGCCAGCTCACCACAGCAGGGGGATGGCTACACCTTC
TRBJ2-1,-,-,TRBV2,CASKANQGRGSYNEQFF,TGTGCCAGCAAAGCCAACCAGGGGCGGGGCTCCTACAATGAGCAGTTCTTC
TRBJ2-3,-,-,TRBV5-4,CASSFDSPSTDTQYF,TGTGCCAGCAGCTTCGACAGCCCTAGCACAGATACGCAGTATTTT
TRBJ1-3,-,TRBD1,TRBV11-3,CASSTGQGRNTIYF,TGTGCCAGCAGCACGGGACAGGGCCGAAACACCATATATTTT
TRBJ1-6,-,TRBD1,TRBV19,CASSTGTGSSYNSPLHF,TGTGCCAGTAGTACGGGGACAGGGAGCTCCTATAATTCACCCCTCCACTTT
TRBJ1-2,once,-,TRBV2,CASSGGPYGYTF,TGTGCCAGCAGTGGGGGGCCCTATGGCTACACCTTC
TRBJ2-3,-,-,TRBV9,CASSVGGDLRIDTQYF,TGTGCCAGCAGCGTAGGCGGGGACCTCCGTATAGATACGCAGTATTTT
TRBJ1-2,-,TRBD1,TRBV7-8,CASSSRQGKGYTF,TGTGCCAGCAGCTCCCGACAGGGAAAGGGCTACACCTTC
TRBJ2-4,-,TRBD1,TRBV19,CASRKGQGFDIQYF,TGTGCCAGTAGAAAGGGACAGGGTTTCGACATTCAGTACTTC
TRBJ1-5,-,-,TRBV5-8,CASNPGRMGQPQHF,TGTGCCAGCAACCCCGGGAGGATGGGACAGCCCCAGCATTTT
TRBJ1-5,-,TRBD1,TRBV10-3,CAISETGGVNSNQPQHF,TGTGCCATCAGTGAAACAGGGGGAGTAAATAGCAATCAGCCCCAGCATTTT
TRBJ2-1,-,-,TRBV27,CASSYGYNEQFF,TGTGCCAGCAGCTACGGCTACAATGAGCAGTTCTTC
TRBJ1-3,once,-,TRBV15,CATSRGGDEAGNTIYF,TGTGCCACCAGCAGAGGGGGGGACGAAGCTGGAAACACCATATATTTT
TRBJ2-3,-,-,TRBV5-1,CASSYIGQLTDTQYF,TGCGCCAGCAGTTATATCGGACAGTTGACAGATACGCAGTATTTT
TRBJ2-7,-,TRBD1,TRBV30,CAWSYAGGYEQYF,TGTGCCTGGAGTTATGCAGGGGGCTACGAGCAGTACTTC
TRBJ2-2,-,TRBD2,TRBV4-3,CASSQLLGGVGTGELFF,TGCGCCAGCAGCCAACTACTTGGGGGGGTTGGAACCGGGGAGCTGTTTTTT
TRBJ2-7,-,-,TRBV9,CASSGRGSDEQYF,TGTGCCAGCAGCGGTCGCGGGTCTGACGAGCAGTACTTC
TRBJ1-1,-,-,TRBV21-1,CASRGDRGVHEAFF,TGTGCCAGCAGGGGAGACAGGGGCGTTCATGAAGCTTTCTTT
TRBJ2-5,-,TRBD1,TRBV5-3,CARSPGQGQETQYF,TGTGCCAGAAGCCCGGGACAGGGGCAGGAGACCCAGTACTTC
TRBJ2-7,once,TRBD1,TRBV11-1,CASSLPGQGFRQYF,TGTGCCAGCAGCTTACCGGGACAGGGATTCAGGCAGTACTTC
TRBJ2-1,-,TRBD2,TRBV10-3,CAIRVAGVNEQFF,TGTGCCATCAGGGTAGCGGGAGTTAATGAGCAGTTCTTC
TRBJ1-1,-,-,TRBV4-3,CASSLSGGWTEAFF,TGCGCCAGCAGCCTATCGGGGGGCTGGACTGAAGCTTTCTTT
TRBJ2-2,-,-,TRBV5-6,CASSFPTNRAGELFF,TGTGCCAGCAGCTTCCCCACGAACAGAGCCGGGGAGCTGTTTTTT
TRBJ2-5,-,TRBD1,TRBV2,CASSSQGLQETQYF,TGTGCCAGCAGTTCACAGGGGCTGCAAGAGACCCAGTACTTC
TRBJ2-1,few,-,TRBV27,CASSSADSSSYNEQFF,TGTGCCAGCAGCTCCGCGGACAGCAGTTCTTACAATGAGCAGTTCTTC
TRBJ2-2,medium-sized,TRBD1,TRBV14,CASSPGYGTGVTNTGELFF,TGTGCCAGCAGCCCAGGATACGGGACAGGGGTGACGAACACCGGGGAGCTGTTTTTT
TRBJ1-1,-,-,TRBV6-4,CASEGGSEAFF,TGTGCCAGCGAGGGGGGGTCTGAAGCTTTCTTT
TRBJ1-6,-,TRBD1,TRBV7-6,CASSKTGGNNSPLHF,TGTGCCAGCAGCAAGACAGGGGGCAATAATTCACCCCTCCACTTT
TRBJ1-2,-,-,TRBV21-1,CASSQGGDYGYTF,TGTGCCAGCAGCCAGGGGGGTGACTATGGCTACACCTTC
TRBJ2-1,-,TRBD2,TRBV30,CAFIGERGNEQFF,TGTGCCTTTATCGGGGAGCGGGGCAATGAGCAGTTCTTC
TRBJ2-7,-,TRBD1,TRBV7-9,CASSPPGQSYEQYF,TGTGCCAGCAGCCCTCCGGGACAGAGCTACGAGCAGTACTTC
TRBJ2-7,once,-,TRBV9,CASSPTGLDYYEQYF,TGTGCCAGCAGCCCTACCGGACTGGACTACTACGAGCAGTACTTC
TRBJ2-1,once,-,TRBV7-6,CASSLGAGVGNEQFF,TGTGCCAGCAGCTTGGGAGCAGGGGTAGGCAATGAGCAGTTCTTC
TRBJ1-6,-,TRBD1,TRBV7-2,CASSLGRGTGTANSPLHF,TGTGCCAGCAGCTTAGGACGGGGCACCGGGACAGCTAATTCACCCCTCCACTTT
TRBJ1-2,few,-,TRBV4-2,CASSQGSKSYGYTF,TGTGCCAGCAGCCAAGGGAGTAAGTCCTATGGCTACACCTTC
TRBJ2-2,once,-,TRBV5-1,CASSLGLDNLRTIAGELFF,TGCGCCAGCAGCTTGGGATTGGACAACCTAAGGACCATAGCCGGGGAGCTGTTTTTT
TRBJ2-1,-,-,TRBV9,CASSPDSWQSNEQFF,TGTGCCAGCAGCCCCGATTCGTGGCAGTCAAATGAGCAGTTCTTC
TRBJ2-7,-,-,TRBV6-1,CASSRTPVDEQYF,TGTGCCAGCAGTCGGACTCCTGTTGACGAGCAGTACTTC
TRBJ2-7,-,-,TRBV10-3,CATWGNWGSGEQYF,TGTGCCACCTGGGGTAACTGGGGGTCCGGCGAGCAGTACTTC
TRBJ2-2,few,-,TRBV5-1,CASSLVLGDTGELFF,TGCGCCAGCAGCTTGGTGTTAGGGGACACCGGGGAGCTGTTTTTT
TRBJ2-1,-,-,TRBV6-4,CASSRDHRAREQFF,TGTGCCAGCAGCCGGGACCACAGGGCGCGGGAGCAGTTCTTC
TRBJ1-5,-,-,TRBV6-1,CASSVRGNQPQHF,TGTGCCAGCAGCGTCAGGGGTAACCAGCCCCAGCATTTT